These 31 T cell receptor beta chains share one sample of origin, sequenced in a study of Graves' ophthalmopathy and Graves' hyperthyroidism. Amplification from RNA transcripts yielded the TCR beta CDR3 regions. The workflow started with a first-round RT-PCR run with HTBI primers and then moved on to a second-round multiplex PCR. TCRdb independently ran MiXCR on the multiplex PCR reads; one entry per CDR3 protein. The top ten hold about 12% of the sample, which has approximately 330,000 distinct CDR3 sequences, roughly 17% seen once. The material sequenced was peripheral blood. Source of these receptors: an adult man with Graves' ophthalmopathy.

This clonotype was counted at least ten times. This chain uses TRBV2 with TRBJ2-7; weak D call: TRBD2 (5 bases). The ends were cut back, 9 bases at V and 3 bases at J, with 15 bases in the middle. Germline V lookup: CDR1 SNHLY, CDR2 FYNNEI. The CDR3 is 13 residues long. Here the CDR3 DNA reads TGTGCCAGTGCGCCCGGGGTACACTACGAGCAGTACTTC. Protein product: CASAPGVHYEQYF.

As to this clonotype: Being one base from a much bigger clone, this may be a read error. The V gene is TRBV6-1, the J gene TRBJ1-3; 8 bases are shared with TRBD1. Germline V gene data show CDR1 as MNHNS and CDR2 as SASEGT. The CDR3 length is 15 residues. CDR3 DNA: TGTGCCAGCAGCACAGGGGGACTCTCTGGAAACGCCATATATTTT. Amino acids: CASSTGGLSGNAIYF.

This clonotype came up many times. The CDR3 nucleotides read TGCAGTGCTAGAGATACCGGGGAGGTCTCCTACGAGCAGTACTTC. This gives the protein CSARDTGEVSYEQYF. This chain joins TRBV20-1 and TRBJ2-7; a weak D match, TRBD2 (6 bases). The CDR3 loop spans 15 amino acids. CDR1 is DFQATT, CDR2 SNEGSKA, per germline (reference sequence). V dropped 0 bases and J dropped 0 bases, with 12 bases sitting between them.

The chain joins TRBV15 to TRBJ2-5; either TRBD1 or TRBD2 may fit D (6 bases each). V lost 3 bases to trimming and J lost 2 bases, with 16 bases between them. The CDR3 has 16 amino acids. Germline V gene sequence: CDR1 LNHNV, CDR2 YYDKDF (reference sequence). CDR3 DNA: TGTGCCACCAGCAGGGGGGGCGGGCAGCAACAAGAGACCCAGTACTTC. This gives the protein CATSRGGGQQQETQYF.

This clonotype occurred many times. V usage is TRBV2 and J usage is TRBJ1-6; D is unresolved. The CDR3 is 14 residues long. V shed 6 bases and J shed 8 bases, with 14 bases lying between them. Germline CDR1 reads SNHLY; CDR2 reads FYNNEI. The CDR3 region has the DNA TGTGCCAGCAGGCACAGAGGAATCGATTCACCCCTCCACTTT. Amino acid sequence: CASRHRGIDSPLHF.

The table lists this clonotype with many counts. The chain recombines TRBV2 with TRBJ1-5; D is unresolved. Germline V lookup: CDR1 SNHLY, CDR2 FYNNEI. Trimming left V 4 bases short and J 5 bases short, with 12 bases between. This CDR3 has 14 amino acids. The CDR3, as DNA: TGTGCCAGCAGTGTAGAGGGAGCGCATCAGCCCCAGCATTTT. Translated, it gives CASSVEGAHQPQHF.

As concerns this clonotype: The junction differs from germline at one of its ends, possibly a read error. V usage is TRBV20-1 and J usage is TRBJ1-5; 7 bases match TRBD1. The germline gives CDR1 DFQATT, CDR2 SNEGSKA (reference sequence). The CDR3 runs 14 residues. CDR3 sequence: CSASYQTGNQPQPF. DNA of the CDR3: TGCAGTGCTAGTTACCAGACAGGGAATCAGCCCCAGCCTTTT.

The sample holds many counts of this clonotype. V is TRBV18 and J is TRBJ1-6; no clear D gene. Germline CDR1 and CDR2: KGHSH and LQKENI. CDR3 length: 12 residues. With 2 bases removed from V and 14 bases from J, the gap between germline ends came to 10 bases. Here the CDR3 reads CASSPEETALHF. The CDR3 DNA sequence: TGTGCCAGCTCACCAGAGGAGACGGCCCTCCACTTT.

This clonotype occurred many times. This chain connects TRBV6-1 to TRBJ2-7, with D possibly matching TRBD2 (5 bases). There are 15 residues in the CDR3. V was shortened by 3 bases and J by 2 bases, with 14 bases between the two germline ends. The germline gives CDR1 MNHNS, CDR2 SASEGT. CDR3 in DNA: TGTGCCAGCAGTGATTGGGGAGCTACCACCTACGAGCAGTACTTC. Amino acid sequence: CASSDWGATTYEQYF.

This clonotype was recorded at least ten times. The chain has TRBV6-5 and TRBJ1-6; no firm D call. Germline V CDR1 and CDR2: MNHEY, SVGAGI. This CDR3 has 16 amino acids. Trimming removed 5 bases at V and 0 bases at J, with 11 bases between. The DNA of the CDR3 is TGTGCCAGCAGTAAATCGACTGGCTCCTATAATTCACCCCTCCACTTT. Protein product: CASSKSTGSYNSPLHF.

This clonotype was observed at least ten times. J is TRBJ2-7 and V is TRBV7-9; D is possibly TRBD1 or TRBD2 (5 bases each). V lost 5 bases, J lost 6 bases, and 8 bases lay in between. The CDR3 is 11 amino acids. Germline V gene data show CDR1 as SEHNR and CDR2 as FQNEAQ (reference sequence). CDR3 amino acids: CASSRGAEQYF. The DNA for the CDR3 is TGTGCCAGCAGCAGGGGAGCCGAGCAGTACTTC.

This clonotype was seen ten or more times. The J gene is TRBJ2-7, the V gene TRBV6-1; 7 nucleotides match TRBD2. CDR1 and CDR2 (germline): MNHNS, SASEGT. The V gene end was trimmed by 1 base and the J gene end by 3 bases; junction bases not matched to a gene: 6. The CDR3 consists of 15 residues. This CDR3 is CASSEDPSGIYEQYF. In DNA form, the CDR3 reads TGTGCCAGCAGTGAAGATCCTAGCGGTATCTACGAGCAGTACTTC.

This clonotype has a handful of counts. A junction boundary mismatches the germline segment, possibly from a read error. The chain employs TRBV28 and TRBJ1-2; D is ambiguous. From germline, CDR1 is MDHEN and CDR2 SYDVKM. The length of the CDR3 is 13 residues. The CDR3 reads CASSLLRPYGYIF. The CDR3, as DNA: TGTGCCAGCAGTCTACTGCGACCCTATGGCTACATCTTC.

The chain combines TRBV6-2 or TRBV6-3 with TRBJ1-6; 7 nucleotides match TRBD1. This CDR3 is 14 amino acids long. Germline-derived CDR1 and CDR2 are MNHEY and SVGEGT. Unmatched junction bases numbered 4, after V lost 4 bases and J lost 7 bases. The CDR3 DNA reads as TGTGCCAGCAGTTCGGACAGGCGGAATTCACCCCTCCACTTT. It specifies CASSSDRRNSPLHF.

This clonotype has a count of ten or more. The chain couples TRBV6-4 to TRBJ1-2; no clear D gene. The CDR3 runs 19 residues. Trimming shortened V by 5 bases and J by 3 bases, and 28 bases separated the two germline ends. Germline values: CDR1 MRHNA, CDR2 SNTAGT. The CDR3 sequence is CASSRPSYGVGNVDYGYTF. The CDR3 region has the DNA TGTGCCAGCAGTCGCCCCTCCTACGGCGTTGGGAATGTCGACTATGGCTACACCTTC.

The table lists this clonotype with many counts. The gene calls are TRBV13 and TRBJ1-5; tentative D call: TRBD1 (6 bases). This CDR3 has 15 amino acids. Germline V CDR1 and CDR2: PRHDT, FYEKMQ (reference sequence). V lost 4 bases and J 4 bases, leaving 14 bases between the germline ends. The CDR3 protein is CASSSTETGNQPQHF. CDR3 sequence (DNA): TGTGCCAGCAGCTCCACCGAAACAGGGAATCAGCCCCAGCATTTT.

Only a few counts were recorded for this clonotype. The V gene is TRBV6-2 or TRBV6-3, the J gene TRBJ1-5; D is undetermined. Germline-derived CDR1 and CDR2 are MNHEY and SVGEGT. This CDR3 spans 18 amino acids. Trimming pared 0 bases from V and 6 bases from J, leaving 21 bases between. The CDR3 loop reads CASSYSIGKSSGLQPQHF. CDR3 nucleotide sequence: TGTGCCAGCAGTTACTCGATTGGGAAGAGTAGCGGGCTTCAGCCCCAGCATTTT.

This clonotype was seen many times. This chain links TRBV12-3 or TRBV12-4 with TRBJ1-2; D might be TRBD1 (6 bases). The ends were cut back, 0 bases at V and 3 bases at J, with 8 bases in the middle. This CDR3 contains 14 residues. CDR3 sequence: CASSLARTDYGYTF. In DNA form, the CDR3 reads TGTGCCAGCAGTTTAGCTAGGACAGACTATGGCTACACCTTC.

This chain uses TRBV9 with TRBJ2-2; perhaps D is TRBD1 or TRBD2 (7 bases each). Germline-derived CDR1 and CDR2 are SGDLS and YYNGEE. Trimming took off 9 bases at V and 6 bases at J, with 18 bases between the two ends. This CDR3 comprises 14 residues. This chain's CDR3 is CATSQGGGPGELFF. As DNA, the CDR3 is TGTGCCACCTCCCAGGGGGGGGGGCCCGGGGAGCTGTTTTTT.

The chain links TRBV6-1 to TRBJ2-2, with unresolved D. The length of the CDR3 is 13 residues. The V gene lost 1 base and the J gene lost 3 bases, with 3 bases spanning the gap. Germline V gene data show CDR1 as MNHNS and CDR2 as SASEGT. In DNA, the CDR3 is TGTGCCAGCAGTGAAGGGGACACCGGGGAGCTGTTTTTT. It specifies CASSEGDTGELFF.

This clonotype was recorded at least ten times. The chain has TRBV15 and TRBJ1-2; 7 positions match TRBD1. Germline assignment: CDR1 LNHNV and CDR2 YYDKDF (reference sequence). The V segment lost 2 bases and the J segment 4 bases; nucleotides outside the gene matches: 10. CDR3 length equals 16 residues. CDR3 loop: CATSRTRQGEGYGYTF. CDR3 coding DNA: TGTGCCACCAGCAGAACTAGACAGGGAGAGGGCTATGGCTACACCTTC.

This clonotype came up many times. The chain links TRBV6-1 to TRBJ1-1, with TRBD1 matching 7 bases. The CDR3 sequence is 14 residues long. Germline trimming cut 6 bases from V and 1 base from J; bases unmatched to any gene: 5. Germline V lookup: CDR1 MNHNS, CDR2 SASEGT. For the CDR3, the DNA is TGTGCCAGCAGCCATAGACAGGGGAACACTGAAGCTTTCTTT. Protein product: CASSHRQGNTEAFF.

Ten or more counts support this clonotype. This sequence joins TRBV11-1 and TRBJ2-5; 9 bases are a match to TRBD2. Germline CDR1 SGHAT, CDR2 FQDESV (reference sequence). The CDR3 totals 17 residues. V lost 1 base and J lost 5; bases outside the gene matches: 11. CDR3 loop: CASSLETGLAQGETQYF. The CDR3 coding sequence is TGTGCCAGCAGCTTAGAAACGGGACTAGCCCAAGGGGAGACCCAGTACTTC.

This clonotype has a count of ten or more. Here the CDR3 DNA reads TGTGCCAGCAGCCCTCGACTAGCGGGAGGGGGAGAGACCCAGTACTTC. This translates into CASSPRLAGGGETQYF. The chain employs TRBV12-3 or TRBV12-4 and TRBJ2-5; TRBD2 agrees at 14 bases. The CDR3 length is 16 residues. V was pared by 6 bases and J by 4 bases, with 7 bases of the junction left unmatched.

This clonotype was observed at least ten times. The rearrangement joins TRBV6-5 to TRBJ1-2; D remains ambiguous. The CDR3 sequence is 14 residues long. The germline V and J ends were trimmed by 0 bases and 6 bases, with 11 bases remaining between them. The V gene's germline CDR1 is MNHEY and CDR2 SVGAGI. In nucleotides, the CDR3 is TGTGCCAGCAGTTACTCGAAAAGAGGGCATGGCTACACCTTC. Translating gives CASSYSKRGHGYTF.

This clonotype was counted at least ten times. The CDR3 sequence is CASREGQPNTEAFF. The CDR3 nucleotides are TGTGCCAGCAGAGAGGGACAGCCAAACACTGAAGCTTTCTTT. The chain uses TRBV6-1 and TRBJ1-1; 7 bases map to TRBD1. After removal of 6 bases from V and 2 bases from J, the junction contained 6 bases not matched to a gene. CDR1 and CDR2 from the germline V gene are MNHNS and SASEGT. The CDR3 is made up of 14 amino acids.

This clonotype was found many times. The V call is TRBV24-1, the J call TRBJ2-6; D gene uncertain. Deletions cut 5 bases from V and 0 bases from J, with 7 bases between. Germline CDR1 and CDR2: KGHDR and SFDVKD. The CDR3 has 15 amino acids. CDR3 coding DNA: TGTGCCACCAGTGTTGGCGGCTCTGGGGCCAACGTCCTGACTTTC. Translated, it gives CATSVGGSGANVLTF.

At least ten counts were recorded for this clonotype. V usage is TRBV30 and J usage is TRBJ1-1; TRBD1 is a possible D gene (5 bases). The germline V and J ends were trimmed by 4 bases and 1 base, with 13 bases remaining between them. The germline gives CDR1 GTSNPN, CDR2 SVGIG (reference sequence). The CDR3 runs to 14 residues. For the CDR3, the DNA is TGTGCCTGGACTGCGAGGGGAGGGAACACTGAAGCTTTCTTT. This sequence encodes CAWTARGGNTEAFF.

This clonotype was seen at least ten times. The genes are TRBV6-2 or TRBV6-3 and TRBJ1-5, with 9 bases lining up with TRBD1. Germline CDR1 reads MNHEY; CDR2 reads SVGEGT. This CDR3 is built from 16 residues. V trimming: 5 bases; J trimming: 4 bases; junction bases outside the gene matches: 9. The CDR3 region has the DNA TGTGCCAGCAGTAGAGCACAGGGGGCGCATAATCAGCCCCAGCATTTT. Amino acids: CASSRAQGAHNQPQHF.

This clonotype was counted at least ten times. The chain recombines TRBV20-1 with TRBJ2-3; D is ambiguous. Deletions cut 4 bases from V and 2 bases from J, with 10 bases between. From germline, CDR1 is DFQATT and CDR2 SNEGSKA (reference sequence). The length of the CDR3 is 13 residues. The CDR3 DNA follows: TGCAGTGCTATGGCCCTAACCACAGATACGCAGTATTTT. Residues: CSAMALTTDTQYF.

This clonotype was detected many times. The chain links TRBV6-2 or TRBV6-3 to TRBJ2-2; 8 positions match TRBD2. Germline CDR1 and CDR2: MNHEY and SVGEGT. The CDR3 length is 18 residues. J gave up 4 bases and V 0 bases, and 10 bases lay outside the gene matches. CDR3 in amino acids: CASSYSPSPTSGTGELFF. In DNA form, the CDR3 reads TGTGCCAGCAGTTACTCGCCTTCTCCTACTAGCGGCACCGGGGAGCTGTTTTTT.